This T cell receptor (beta chain) is from a study of T cells in narcolepsy. Study results and limitations: HCRT-specific and TRIB2-specific autoreactive clonotypes appeared among same-patient CSF and blood CD4+ clonotypes. Autoreactive clone sequences were missing from some blood memory CD4+ repertoires.

Profiling relied on immunoSEQ multiplex PCR, and the TCRdb table lists in-frame clones only, not all of them. The sample lists more than 25,000 clones; 70% to 80% were seen once. This CDR3 region has 16 residues. The J segment lost 4 bases and the V segment lost 4 bases, leaving 8 bases of the junction unmatched. Germline V gene sequence: CDR1 LGHNA, CDR2 YSLEER. Remarks on this clone: Its matching antigen is unknown.

Sequenced input: memory (CD45RA-) CD4+ T cells from blood. The chain carries TRBV4-3 and TRBJ2-1; 9 nucleotides line up with TRBD2. The TCR originated in a human donor in good health. The CDR3 protein is CASSPSVAGVYNEQFF. CDR3 DNA: TGCGCCAGCAGCCCCTCCGTAGCGGGGGTATACAATGAGCAGTTCTTC.